One sample yielded the 6 T cell receptor beta chains listed below, sequenced in a study of shared clonotypes between healthy human individuals. Clones were read by immunoSEQ multiplex PCR, and TCRdb kept only the in-frame ones, dropping some. The sample lists approximately 980,000 clones, around 80% occurring once. The sequenced material came from memory CD4+ T cells sorted from blood. As to subset: CD45RA-negative fraction. These receptors all come from a young man in good health.

CDR3 in DNA: TGTGCCAGTACTGAGTCGGGGGGCGCAAACAATGAGCAGTTCTTC. This sequence encodes CASTESGGANNEQFF. The chain uses TRBV19 and TRBJ2-1; a possible D gene is TRBD2 (7 bases). The CDR3 contains 15 residues. Per the germline V gene, CDR1 is LNHDA and CDR2 is SQIVND (reference sequence). V lost 7 bases to trimming and J lost 5 bases, with 18 bases between them.

V usage is TRBV28 and J usage is TRBJ1-2, with TRBD1 matching 12 bases. The CDR3 is made up of 14 amino acids. V shed 6 bases, J shed 7 bases, and the junction held 6 bases outside the gene matches. From germline, CDR1 is MDHEN and CDR2 SYDVKM. In nucleotides, the CDR3 is TGTGCCAGCAGAATAGGGGGACAGGGGGCTGGCTACACCTTC. As protein: CASRIGGQGAGYTF.

The chain joins TRBV4-3 to TRBJ1-4; 7 nucleotides align to TRBD1. CDR1 and CDR2 (germline): LGHNA, YSLEER. V gave up 4 bases and J gave up 11 bases; unmatched junction bases: 7. CDR3 length: 13 residues. Here the CDR3 reads CASSPHRGEKLFF. CDR3 DNA sequence: TGCGCCAGCAGCCCTCACAGGGGCGAGAAACTGTTTTTT.

This clone was recorded a few times. Other DNA sequences of this sample code for an identical CDR3. The CDR3: CAWSRGLGTEAFF. The DNA of the CDR3 is TGTGCCTGGAGTCGAGGATTGGGCACTGAAGCTTTCTTT. The V and J genes are TRBV30 and TRBJ1-1; the D is unclear. The germline gives CDR1 GTSNPN, CDR2 SVGIG (reference sequence). V lost 2 bases to trimming and J lost 4 bases, with 11 bases between them. The CDR3 covers 13 residues.

This rearrangement joins TRBV10-1 to TRBJ2-1; D may be TRBD1 (5 bases). Germline assignment: CDR1 WNHNN and CDR2 SYGVQD (reference sequence). V was clipped by 4 bases and J by 9 bases, with 13 bases between them. The CDR3 is 13 amino acids. In DNA form, the CDR3 reads TGCGCCAGCAGTGTTCCAGGGTGGAGTGAGCAGTTCTTC. Protein: CASSVPGWSEQFF.

This clone is a singleton in its sample. Given a much more abundant clone one base away, this may be a read error. The chain carries TRBV2 and TRBJ1-6; no definite D call. CDR3 size: 15 residues. Germline loops: CDR1 SNHLY, CDR2 FYNNEI. Between the trimmed V and J ends, which lost 2 bases and 0 bases, there was a span of 5 bases. The CDR3 protein is CASSEPSSYNSPLHF. CDR3 DNA sequence: TGTGCCAGCAGTGAACCGAGCTCCTATAATTCACCCCTCCACTTT.